This T cell receptor beta chain is drawn from a study of T-cell memory formation after mild COVID-19. Study details: Largely, TCR clusters stayed within a single donor.

This CDR3 has 15 residues. Per the germline V gene, CDR1 is SGDLS and CDR2 is YYNGEE. Trimming removed 0 bases from V and 4 bases from J, with 11 bases in between. Turning to this clonotype: The target antigen is unknown.

Study-level results: Day 15 to 85 contractors were CD4/CD8 balanced; later expanders leaned CD4+. For contracting clones, CD4+ ones sat mainly in CM and EM, CD8+ in EMRA.

5'RACE primed at constant segments yielded TCR alpha and TCR beta cDNA libraries bearing sample barcodes and UMIs. In TCRdb, the 5' RACE reads were re-called with MiXCR into one record per CDR3 protein. This sample has approximately 150,000 distinct CDR3 sequences, with around 5.8% found just once. The sequenced sample was PBMCs or a T cell subset sorted from them (not recorded which). The TCR sequence derives from an adult woman who had mild COVID-19 (a few samples of this study predate the infection). Cell type and time point are not known. The chain links TRBV9 to TRBJ2-1; D possibly uses TRBD1 or TRBD2 (5 bases each). In DNA, the CDR3 is TGTGCCAGCAGCGTAGAGTGGGGGAGATACAATGAGCAGTTCTTC. It translates to CASSVEWGRYNEQFF.